Listed below are T cell receptor beta chains from one sample, sequenced in a study of T cells in Graves' hyperthyroidism and ophthalmopathy. TCRdb reanalysed the multiplex PCR reads using MiXCR and keeps one entry per CDR3 protein. This sample has 470,000 or so distinct CDR3 sequences, with 20% found just once. The sequencing sample was made of blood. The receptors derive from a man aged 18-30 years with Graves' hyperthyroidism. The CDR3 runs from the conserved cysteine through the conserved F or W. A D gene is named only where the DNA matches it firmly. A clone size is listed for some rows: how often the clone was seen (once, few, many), or a class if it is expanded.

d_gene	v_gene	j_gene	len	abundance	CDR3aa	CDR3nt
-	TRBV6-2/TRBV6-3	TRBJ1-1	14	many	CASSYSMEGTEAFF	TGTGCCAGCAGTTACTCAATGGAGGGGACTGAAGCTTTCTTT
-	TRBV9	TRBJ2-7	16	-	CASSDPGGGGSYEQYF	TGTGCCAGCAGCGACCCCGGAGGAGGCGGCTCCTACGAGCAGTACTTC
-	TRBV6-4	TRBJ1-1	13	many	CASENRRNTEAFF	TGTGCCAGCGAGAATCGAAGGAACACTGAAGCTTTCTTT
-	TRBV7-2	TRBJ2-5	15	-	CASSPSRGTEETQYF	TGTGCCAGCAGCCCGTCCCGCGGGACAGAAGAGACCCAGTACTTC
-	TRBV4-2	TRBJ1-1	16	few	CASSQDRGNLNTEAFF	TGTGCCAGCAGCCAAGATCGGGGGAATTTGAACACTGAAGCTTTCTTT
-	TRBV2	TRBJ1-5	14	many	CASSPDISGQPQHF	TGTGCCAGCAGTCCGGACATCTCCGGACAGCCCCAGCATTTT
-	TRBV6-1	TRBJ2-7	13	many	CASSEMSSYEQYF	TGTGCCAGCAGTGAAATGAGCTCCTACGAGCAGTACTTC
TRBD2	TRBV5-1	TRBJ2-2	16	few	CASSPGLAPSTGELFF	TGCGCCAGCAGCCCCGGACTAGCCCCCTCCACCGGGGAGCTGTTTTTT
-	TRBV28	TRBJ1-5	15	few	CASSFFGGGNQPQHF	TGTGCCAGCAGTTTTTTCGGGGGTGGCAATCAGCCCCAGCATTTT
-	TRBV9	TRBJ2-7	14	-	CASSPSAVTYEQYF	TGTGCCAGCAGCCCTAGCGCGGTAACCTACGAGCAGTACTTC
-	TRBV28	TRBJ1-1	12	-	CASSRIPTEAFF	TGTGCCAGCAGCAGGATCCCCACTGAAGCTTTCTTT
TRBD1	TRBV12-3/TRBV12-4	TRBJ2-2	16	many	CASSPRQGAITGELFF	TGTGCCAGCAGCCCCAGACAGGGGGCCATCACCGGGGAGCTGTTTTTT
TRBD2	TRBV6-5	TRBJ2-5	15	many	CASSSQPGGLETQYF	TGTGCCAGCAGTTCCCAGCCGGGGGGGTTAGAGACCCAGTACTTC
TRBD2	TRBV19	TRBJ2-7	12	many	CASGRGDYEQYF	TGTGCCAGTGGTCGGGGGGACTACGAGCAGTACTTC
-	TRBV18	TRBJ1-3	13	-	CASSQDNGNTIYF	TGTGCCAGCTCACAGGACAATGGAAACACCATATATTTT
-	TRBV7-8	TRBJ2-2	15	-	CASSFQLANTGELFF	TGTGCCAGCAGCTTCCAACTTGCGAACACCGGGGAGCTGTTTTTT
-	TRBV6-1	TRBJ2-5	14	-	CASSEAAQRGTQYF	TGTGCCAGCAGTGAAGCGGCACAGAGGGGGACCCAGTACTTC
TRBD1	TRBV19	TRBJ1-1	17	-	CASSPFQGVKVAPEAFF	TGTGCCAGTAGTCCCTTTCAGGGGGTTAAGGTGGCCCCTGAAGCTTTCTTT
TRBD2	TRBV10-3	TRBJ2-5	14	-	CAISESLAGETQYF	TGTGCCATCAGTGAGTCACTAGCGGGGGAGACCCAGTACTTC
-	TRBV2	TRBJ1-1	17	many	CASSELGSGHLNTEAFF	TGTGCCAGCAGTGAACTCGGATCGGGACACCTGAACACTGAAGCTTTCTTT
-	TRBV27	TRBJ2-5	15	many	CASSLSTGPGGTQYF	TGTGCCAGCAGTTTATCTACAGGACCCGGAGGGACCCAGTACTTC
-	TRBV7-7	TRBJ2-5	15	many	CASSLGGHHQETQYF	TGTGCCAGCAGCTTAGGCGGACACCACCAAGAGACCCAGTACTTC